This TCR beta chain comes out of a study of blood T cell repertoires in COVID-19. Study information: Sites across the United States, Italy and Spain contributed samples from acute and convalescent COVID-19. PBMCs, B-cell-depleted T cells, or T cells provided the cDNA or gDNA that made up the material.

Germline V gives CDR1 SQVTM, CDR2 ANQGSEA. J was trimmed by 6 bases and V by 8 bases; bases with no gene match: 10. The CDR3 runs 12 residues. Everyone who took part was roughly 18 to 100 years old, and they came from about two dozen US areas. In the original workflow: How many nucleated cells were present was estimated from reference gene primer amplification. Here immunoSEQ multiplex PCR was the method, and the copy in TCRdb shows in-frame clones only, minus some. V and J calls and clone size are those listed in that table; D and trimming were worked out from the DNA. This sample has 350,000 to 550,000 clones, with roughly 85% found just once.

The V and J genes are TRBV29-1 and TRBJ2-7; 7 bases align to TRBD2. Sequenced input: PBMCs or T cells enriched from blood (not recorded which). The receptor was isolated from a woman aged 18-30 years with acute COVID-19. This CDR3 reads CSISGGRGEQYF. DNA for the CDR3: TGCAGCATCTCGGGGGGACGCGGCGAGCAGTACTTC.